This is a list of T cell receptor beta chains from one sample in a study of blood T cell repertoires in COVID-19. Using immunoSEQ multiplex PCR, the repertoire was profiled, and TCRdb retains in-frame clones only, with some absent. This table holds approximately 70,000 clones, 88% found once. Sequencing was performed on peripheral blood. Every receptor here comes from a human donor in a cohort sampled during active COVID-19. Each CDR3 is given with its conserved first and last residue. The listing skips clone size in some rows; elsewhere it reads once, few, many or a size class.

v_call: TRBV10-2; j_call: TRBJ1-5; cdr3_length: 14; clone_size: NA; cdr3_aa: CASSKDSSNQPQHF
v_call: TRBV11-2; j_call: TRBJ2-7; cdr3_length: 14; clone_size: NA; cdr3_aa: CASSSASGVWEQYF
v_call: TRBV24-1; j_call: TRBJ2-3; cdr3_length: 17; clone_size: NA; cdr3_aa: CATSDPLRGRGTDTQYF
v_call: TRBV28; j_call: TRBJ2-6; cdr3_length: 17; clone_size: once; cdr3_aa: CASSTFAGTPGANVLTF
v_call: TRBV3-1/TRBV3-2; j_call: TRBJ2-1; cdr3_length: 19; clone_size: NA; cdr3_aa: CASSQDPTSGRAMGNEQFF
v_call: TRBV7-8; j_call: TRBJ2-5; cdr3_length: 15; clone_size: NA; cdr3_aa: CASSLNPAGDETQYF
v_call: TRBV5-1; j_call: TRBJ2-1; cdr3_length: 16; clone_size: NA; cdr3_aa: CASSLTGYMLMDEQFF
v_call: TRBV6-4; j_call: TRBJ2-3; cdr3_length: 15; clone_size: once; cdr3_aa: CASSDSQGGADTQYF
v_call: TRBV29-1; j_call: TRBJ2-3; cdr3_length: 13; clone_size: few; cdr3_aa: CSVARLAADTQYF
v_call: TRBV19; j_call: TRBJ2-3; cdr3_length: 15; clone_size: NA; cdr3_aa: CASSWWSGGTDTQYF
v_call: TRBV2; j_call: TRBJ1-5; cdr3_length: 15; clone_size: NA; cdr3_aa: CASSEDSDSNQPQHF
v_call: TRBV5-1; j_call: TRBJ2-1; cdr3_length: 15; clone_size: NA; cdr3_aa: CASSLDSGRMGEQFF
v_call: TRBV18; j_call: TRBJ2-7; cdr3_length: 17; clone_size: NA; cdr3_aa: CASSPRGLAGGTREQYF
v_call: TRBV27; j_call: TRBJ1-1; cdr3_length: 14; clone_size: NA; cdr3_aa: CASSLVRSGTEAFF
v_call: TRBV9; j_call: TRBJ2-2; cdr3_length: 15; clone_size: NA; cdr3_aa: CASSARGPNTGELFF
v_call: TRBV2; j_call: TRBJ1-5; cdr3_length: 16; clone_size: NA; cdr3_aa: CASSEAGTGPNQPQHF
v_call: TRBV30; j_call: TRBJ2-3; cdr3_length: 14; clone_size: NA; cdr3_aa: CAWTRSLGTDTQYF
v_call: TRBV28; j_call: TRBJ2-1; cdr3_length: 16; clone_size: NA; cdr3_aa: CASSPSSGQDGSEQFF
v_call: TRBV13; j_call: TRBJ1-4; cdr3_length: 14; clone_size: NA; cdr3_aa: CASSPGQGNEKLFF
v_call: TRBV10-3; j_call: TRBJ2-3; cdr3_length: 18; clone_size: NA; cdr3_aa: CAISESSGLAGGVDTQYF
v_call: TRBV5-1; j_call: TRBJ2-3; cdr3_length: 13; clone_size: NA; cdr3_aa: CASTGHRTDTQYF
v_call: TRBV6-6; j_call: TRBJ1-3; cdr3_length: 14; clone_size: NA; cdr3_aa: CASSRTDSGNTIYF
v_call: TRBV19; j_call: TRBJ2-3; cdr3_length: 11; clone_size: NA; cdr3_aa: CASSISDTQYF
v_call: TRBV11-2; j_call: TRBJ2-1; cdr3_length: 15; clone_size: NA; cdr3_aa: CASSLYSGRANEQFF
v_call: TRBV3-1/TRBV3-2; j_call: TRBJ2-1; cdr3_length: 12; clone_size: NA; cdr3_aa: CASSQGPRGQFF
v_call: TRBV4-2; j_call: TRBJ2-1; cdr3_length: 15; clone_size: NA; cdr3_aa: CASSRPSGPWDEQFF
v_call: TRBV10-3; j_call: TRBJ1-2; cdr3_length: 13; clone_size: NA; cdr3_aa: CAISRTGDDGYTF
v_call: TRBV7-6; j_call: TRBJ2-5; cdr3_length: 14; clone_size: once; cdr3_aa: CASSLGISGETQYF
v_call: TRBV28; j_call: TRBJ2-3; cdr3_length: 12; clone_size: once; cdr3_aa: CASSPPIGTQYF
v_call: TRBV24-1; j_call: TRBJ2-1; cdr3_length: 19; clone_size: NA; cdr3_aa: CATSAPGQEVGRPYNEQFF
v_call: TRBV27; j_call: TRBJ2-1; cdr3_length: 18; clone_size: once; cdr3_aa: CASRSGLAGDGSYNEQFF
v_call: TRBV6-5; j_call: TRBJ1-4; cdr3_length: 13; clone_size: NA; cdr3_aa: CASRDRVWEKLFF
v_call: TRBV20-1; j_call: TRBJ1-1; cdr3_length: 11; clone_size: NA; cdr3_aa: CSASRGKEAFF
v_call: TRBV19; j_call: TRBJ2-2; cdr3_length: 14; clone_size: NA; cdr3_aa: CASSIQQGIGELFF
v_call: TRBV27; j_call: TRBJ2-1; cdr3_length: 15; clone_size: NA; cdr3_aa: CASRPGGWGYNEQFF
v_call: TRBV27; j_call: TRBJ2-3; cdr3_length: 15; clone_size: NA; cdr3_aa: CASSLSRQITDTQYF
v_call: TRBV24-1; j_call: TRBJ2-1; cdr3_length: 16; clone_size: NA; cdr3_aa: CATSDPGLERYNEQFF
v_call: TRBV5-4; j_call: TRBJ2-7; cdr3_length: 15; clone_size: NA; cdr3_aa: CASSRGLSGHGEQYF
v_call: TRBV10-2; j_call: TRBJ1-1; cdr3_length: 13; clone_size: once; cdr3_aa: CASRDSGNTEAFF
v_call: TRBV28; j_call: TRBJ2-7; cdr3_length: 14; clone_size: NA; cdr3_aa: CASSLVGQFYEQYF
v_call: TRBV25-1; j_call: TRBJ2-7; cdr3_length: 15; clone_size: medium-sized; cdr3_aa: CASSEVGDTEYEQYF
v_call: TRBV6-5; j_call: TRBJ2-7; cdr3_length: 11; clone_size: NA; cdr3_aa: CASHNSYEQYF
v_call: TRBV18; j_call: TRBJ1-2; cdr3_length: 14; clone_size: NA; cdr3_aa: CASSPDRDLRGYTF
v_call: TRBV4-1; j_call: TRBJ2-1; cdr3_length: 19; clone_size: few; cdr3_aa: CASSQDLVGLAGARNEQFF
v_call: TRBV5-1; j_call: TRBJ2-1; cdr3_length: 16; clone_size: NA; cdr3_aa: CASSGKAGLAANEQFF
v_call: TRBV28; j_call: TRBJ1-1; cdr3_length: 14; clone_size: NA; cdr3_aa: CASSWGRMDTEAFF
v_call: TRBV6-5; j_call: TRBJ2-2; cdr3_length: 12; clone_size: NA; cdr3_aa: CASSNRVGELFF
v_call: TRBV2; j_call: TRBJ2-4; cdr3_length: 16; clone_size: once; cdr3_aa: CASSENRAGVTNIQYF
v_call: TRBV11-3; j_call: TRBJ2-3; cdr3_length: 15; clone_size: NA; cdr3_aa: CASSPGTGITDTQYF
v_call: TRBV11-3; j_call: TRBJ2-3; cdr3_length: 18; clone_size: NA; cdr3_aa: CASSLGQTGLMTTDTQYF
v_call: TRBV6-5; j_call: TRBJ2-2; cdr3_length: 14; clone_size: once; cdr3_aa: CASLGRLNTGELFF
v_call: TRBV11-2; j_call: TRBJ2-3; cdr3_length: 15; clone_size: NA; cdr3_aa: CASSFGQGAADTQYF
v_call: TRBV25-1; j_call: TRBJ1-4; cdr3_length: 15; clone_size: NA; cdr3_aa: CASSEGAGASEKLFF
v_call: TRBV5-1; j_call: TRBJ2-5; cdr3_length: 18; clone_size: NA; cdr3_aa: CASSLGREGTVYQETQYF
v_call: TRBV5-4; j_call: TRBJ1-2; cdr3_length: 15; clone_size: NA; cdr3_aa: CASREGLNSNYGYTF